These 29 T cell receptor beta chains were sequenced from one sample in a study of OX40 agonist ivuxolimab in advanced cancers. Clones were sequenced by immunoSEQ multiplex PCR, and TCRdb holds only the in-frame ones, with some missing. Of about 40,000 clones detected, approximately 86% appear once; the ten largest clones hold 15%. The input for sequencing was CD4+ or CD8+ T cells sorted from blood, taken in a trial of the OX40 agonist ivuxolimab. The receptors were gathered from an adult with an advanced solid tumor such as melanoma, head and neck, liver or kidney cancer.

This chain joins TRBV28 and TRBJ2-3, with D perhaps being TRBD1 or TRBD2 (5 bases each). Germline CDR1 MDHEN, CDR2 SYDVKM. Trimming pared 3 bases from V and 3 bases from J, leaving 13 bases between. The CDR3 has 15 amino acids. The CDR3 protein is CASSFEGLQTDTQYF. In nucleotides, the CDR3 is TGTGCCAGCAGTTTCGAGGGGCTTCAAACAGATACGCAGTATTTT.

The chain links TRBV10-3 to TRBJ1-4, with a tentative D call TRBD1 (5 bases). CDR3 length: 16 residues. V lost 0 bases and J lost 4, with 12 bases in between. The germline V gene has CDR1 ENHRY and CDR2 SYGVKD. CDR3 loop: CAISESEEGINEKLFF. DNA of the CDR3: TGTGCCATCAGTGAGTCAGAGGAGGGGATTAATGAAAAACTGTTTTTT.

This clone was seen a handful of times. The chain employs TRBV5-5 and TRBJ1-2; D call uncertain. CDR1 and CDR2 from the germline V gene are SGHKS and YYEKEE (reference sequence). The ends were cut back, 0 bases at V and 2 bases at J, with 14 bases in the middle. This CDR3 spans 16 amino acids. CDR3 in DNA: TGTGCCAGCAGCTTGGATGAAAGGGTATTCAACTATGGCTACACCTTC. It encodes CASSLDERVFNYGYTF.

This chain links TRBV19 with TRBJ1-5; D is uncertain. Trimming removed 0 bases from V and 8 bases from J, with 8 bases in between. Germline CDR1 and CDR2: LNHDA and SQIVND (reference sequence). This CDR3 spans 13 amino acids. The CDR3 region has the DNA TGTGCCAGTAGTATAGATCGGGAGAAGCCCCAGCATTTT. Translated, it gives CASSIDREKPQHF.

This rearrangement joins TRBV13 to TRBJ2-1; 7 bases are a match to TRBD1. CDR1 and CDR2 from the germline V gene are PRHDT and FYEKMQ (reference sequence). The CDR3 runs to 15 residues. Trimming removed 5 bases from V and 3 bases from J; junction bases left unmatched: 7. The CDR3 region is CASSEPGTDYNEQFF. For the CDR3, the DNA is TGTGCCAGCAGCGAACCCGGGACAGACTACAATGAGCAGTTCTTC.

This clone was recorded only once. Here the CDR3 reads CASSAHPGTEDTIYF. The DNA for the CDR3 is TGTGCCAGCAGCGCCCACCCCGGGACTGAGGACACCATATATTTT. V and J are TRBV11-2 and TRBJ1-3, with D tentatively TRBD1 (5 bases). Germline loops: CDR1 SGHAT, CDR2 FQNNGV. V lost 5 bases, J lost 8 bases, and 19 bases lay in between. This CDR3 region has 15 residues.

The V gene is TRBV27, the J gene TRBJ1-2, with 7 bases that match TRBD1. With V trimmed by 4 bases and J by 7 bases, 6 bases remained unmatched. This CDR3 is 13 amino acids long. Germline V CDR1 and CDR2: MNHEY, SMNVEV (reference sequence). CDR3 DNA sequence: TGTGCCAGCAGTTCGACAGGGATGGGTGGCTACACCTTC. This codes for CASSSTGMGGYTF.

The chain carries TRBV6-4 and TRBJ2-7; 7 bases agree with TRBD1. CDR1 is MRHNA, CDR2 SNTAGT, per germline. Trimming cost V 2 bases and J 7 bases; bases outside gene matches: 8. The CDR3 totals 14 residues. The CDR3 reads CASSDLLTGEEQYV. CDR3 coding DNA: TGTGCCAGCAGTGACCTCCTAACAGGGGAAGAGCAGTACGTC.

CDR3 DNA sequence: TGTGCCAGCAGTTTGGGGGACAGGTATCAGCCCCAGCATTTT. Encoded protein: CASSLGDRYQPQHF. The J gene is TRBJ1-5, the V gene TRBV27; 8 nucleotides line up with TRBD1. Germline V gene sequence: CDR1 MNHEY, CDR2 SMNVEV (reference sequence). The length of the CDR3 is 14 residues. J gave up 5 bases and V 3 bases, and 3 bases lay outside the gene matches.

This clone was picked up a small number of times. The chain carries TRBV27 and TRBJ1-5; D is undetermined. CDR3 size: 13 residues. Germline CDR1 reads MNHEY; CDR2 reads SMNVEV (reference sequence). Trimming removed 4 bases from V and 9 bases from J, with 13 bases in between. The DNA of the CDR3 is TGTGCCAGCAGTTCCGGCGGCAGTTGGCCCCAGCATTTT. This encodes CASSSGGSWPQHF.

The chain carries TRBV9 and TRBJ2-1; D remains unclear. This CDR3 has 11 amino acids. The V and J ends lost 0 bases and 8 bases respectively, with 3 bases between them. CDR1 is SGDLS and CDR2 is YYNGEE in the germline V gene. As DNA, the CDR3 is TGTGCCAGCAGCGTAGGTTATGAGCAGTTCTTC. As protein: CASSVGYEQFF.

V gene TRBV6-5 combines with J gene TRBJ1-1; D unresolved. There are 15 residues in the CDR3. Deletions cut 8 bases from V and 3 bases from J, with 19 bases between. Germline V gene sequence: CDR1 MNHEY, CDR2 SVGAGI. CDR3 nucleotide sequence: TGTGCCAGCTATAGTCCCCGACGGAGCGACACTGAAGCTTTCTTT. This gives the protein CASYSPRRSDTEAFF.

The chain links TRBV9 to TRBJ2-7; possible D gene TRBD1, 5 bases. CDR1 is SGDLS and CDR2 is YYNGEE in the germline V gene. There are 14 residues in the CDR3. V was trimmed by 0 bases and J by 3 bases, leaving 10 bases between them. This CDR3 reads CASSVATENYEQYF. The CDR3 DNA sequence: TGTGCCAGCAGCGTAGCGACAGAAAACTACGAGCAGTACTTC.

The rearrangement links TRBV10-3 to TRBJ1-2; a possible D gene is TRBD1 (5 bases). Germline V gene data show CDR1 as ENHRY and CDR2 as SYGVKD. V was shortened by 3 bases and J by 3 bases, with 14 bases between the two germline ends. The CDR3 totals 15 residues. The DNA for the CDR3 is TGTGCCATCAGTGATGGGGACTCCGATTACTATGGCTACACCTTC. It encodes CAISDGDSDYYGYTF.

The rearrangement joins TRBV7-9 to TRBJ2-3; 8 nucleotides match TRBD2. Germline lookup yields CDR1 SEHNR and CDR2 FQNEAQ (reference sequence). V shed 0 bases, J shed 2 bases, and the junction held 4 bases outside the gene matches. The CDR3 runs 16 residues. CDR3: CASSLALREATDTQYF. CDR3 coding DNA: TGTGCCAGCAGCTTAGCTTTGCGGGAGGCCACAGATACGCAGTATTTT.

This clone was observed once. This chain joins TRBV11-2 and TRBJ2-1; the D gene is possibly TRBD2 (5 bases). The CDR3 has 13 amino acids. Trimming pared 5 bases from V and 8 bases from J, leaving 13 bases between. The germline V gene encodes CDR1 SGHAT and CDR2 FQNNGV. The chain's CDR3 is CASSDYSDDEQFF. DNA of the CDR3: TGTGCCAGCAGCGACTACAGCGATGATGAGCAGTTCTTC.

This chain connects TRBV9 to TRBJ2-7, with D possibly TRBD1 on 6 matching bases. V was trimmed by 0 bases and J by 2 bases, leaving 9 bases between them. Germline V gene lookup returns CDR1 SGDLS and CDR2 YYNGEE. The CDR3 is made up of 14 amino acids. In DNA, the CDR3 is TGTGCCAGCAGCGTAGGGACAGTTACCTACGAGCAGTACTTC. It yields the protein CASSVGTVTYEQYF.

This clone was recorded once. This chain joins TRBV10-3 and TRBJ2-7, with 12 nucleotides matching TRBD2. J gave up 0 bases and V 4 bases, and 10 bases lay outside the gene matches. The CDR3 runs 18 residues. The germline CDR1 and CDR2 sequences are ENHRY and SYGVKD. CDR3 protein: CAISAHGTSGLNSYEQYF. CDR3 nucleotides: TGTGCCATCAGTGCCCACGGGACTAGCGGGTTAAACTCCTACGAGCAGTACTTC.

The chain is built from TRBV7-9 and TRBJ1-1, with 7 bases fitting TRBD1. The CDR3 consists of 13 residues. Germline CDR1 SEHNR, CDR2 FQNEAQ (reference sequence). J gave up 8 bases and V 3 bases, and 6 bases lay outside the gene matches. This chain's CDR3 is CASSFGTALEAFF. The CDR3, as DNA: TGTGCCAGCAGCTTTGGGACAGCCTTGGAAGCTTTCTTT.

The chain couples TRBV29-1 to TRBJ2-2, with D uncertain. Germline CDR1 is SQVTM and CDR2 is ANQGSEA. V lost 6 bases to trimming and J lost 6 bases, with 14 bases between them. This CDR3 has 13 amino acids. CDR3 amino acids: CSVGLIGAGELFF. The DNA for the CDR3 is TGCAGCGTCGGGCTTATAGGCGCCGGGGAGCTGTTTTTT.

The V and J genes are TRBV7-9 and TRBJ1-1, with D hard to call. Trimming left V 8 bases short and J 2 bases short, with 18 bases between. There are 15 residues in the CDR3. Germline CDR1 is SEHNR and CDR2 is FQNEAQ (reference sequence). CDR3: CASDLLGSFNTEAFF. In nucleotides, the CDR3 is TGTGCCAGCGATTTACTGGGAAGTTTTAACACTGAAGCTTTCTTT.

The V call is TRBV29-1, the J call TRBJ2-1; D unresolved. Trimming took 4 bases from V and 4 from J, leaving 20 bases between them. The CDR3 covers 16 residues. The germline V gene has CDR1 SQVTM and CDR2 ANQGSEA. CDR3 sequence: CSVVMERVGFYNEQFF. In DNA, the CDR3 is TGCAGCGTTGTTATGGAAAGGGTTGGCTTTTACAATGAGCAGTTCTTC.

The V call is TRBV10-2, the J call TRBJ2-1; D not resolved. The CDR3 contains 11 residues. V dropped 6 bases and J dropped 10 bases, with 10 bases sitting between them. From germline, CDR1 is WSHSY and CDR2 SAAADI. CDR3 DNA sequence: TGCGCCAGCAGGGACCTGGTGGAGCAGTTCTTC. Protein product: CASRDLVEQFF.

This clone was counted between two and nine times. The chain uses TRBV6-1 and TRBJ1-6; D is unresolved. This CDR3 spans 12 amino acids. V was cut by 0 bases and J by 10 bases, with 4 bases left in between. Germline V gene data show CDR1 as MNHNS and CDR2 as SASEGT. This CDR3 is CASSEAGSPLHF. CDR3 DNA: TGTGCCAGCAGTGAAGCGGGGTCACCCCTCCACTTT.

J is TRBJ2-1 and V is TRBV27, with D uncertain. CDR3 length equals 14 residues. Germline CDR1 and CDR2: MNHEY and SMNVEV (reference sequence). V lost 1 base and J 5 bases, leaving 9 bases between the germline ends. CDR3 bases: TGTGCCAGCAGTTTATTCCCCGTTAACAATGAGCAGTTCTTC. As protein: CASSLFPVNNEQFF.

The DNA for the CDR3 is TGTGCCAGCAGCTTAGATTATACAGACTACGAGCAGTACGTC. Its protein product is CASSLDYTDYEQYV. The V gene is TRBV11-3, the J gene TRBJ2-7, with D unclear. From germline, CDR1 is SGHNT and CDR2 YENEEA. The length of the CDR3 is 14 residues. Trimming removed 0 bases at V and 3 bases at J, with 9 bases between.

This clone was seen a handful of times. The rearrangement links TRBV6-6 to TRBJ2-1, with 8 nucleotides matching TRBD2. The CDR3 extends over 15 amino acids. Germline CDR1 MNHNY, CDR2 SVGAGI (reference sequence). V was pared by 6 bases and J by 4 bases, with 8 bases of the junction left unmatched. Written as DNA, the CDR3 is TGTGCCAGCAGCCCCGGGGTAGCGGGGTACAATGAGCAGTTCTTC. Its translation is CASSPGVAGYNEQFF.

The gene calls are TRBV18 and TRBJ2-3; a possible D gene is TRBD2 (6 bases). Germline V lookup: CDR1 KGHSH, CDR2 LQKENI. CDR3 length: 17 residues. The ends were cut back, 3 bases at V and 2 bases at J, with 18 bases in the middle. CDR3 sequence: CASSPPLPGLDTDTQYF. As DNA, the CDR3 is TGTGCCAGCTCACCGCCCTTACCGGGACTCGACACAGATACGCAGTATTTT.

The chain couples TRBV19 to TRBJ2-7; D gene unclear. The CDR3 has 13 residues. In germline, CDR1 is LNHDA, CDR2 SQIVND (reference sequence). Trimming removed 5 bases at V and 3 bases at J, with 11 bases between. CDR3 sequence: CASSASIFYEQYF. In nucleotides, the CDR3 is TGTGCCAGTAGTGCCTCAATCTTCTACGAGCAGTACTTC. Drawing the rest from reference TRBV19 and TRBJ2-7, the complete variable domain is DGGITQSPKYLFRKEGQNVTLSCEQNLNHDAMYWYRQDPGQGLRLIYYSQIVNDFQKGDIAEGYSVSREKKESFPLTVTSAQKNPTAFYLCASSASIFYEQYFGPGTRLTVT.